This T cell receptor (beta chain) was sequenced in a study of graft-versus-host responses after intestinal transplantation. Some clones are missing from TCRdb's copy, which holds only in-frame ones; the method was immunoSEQ multiplex PCR. The sample contains about 110,000 clones, over 85% of which appear only once. The CDR3 runs 20 residues. To note about this clone: The antigen is not known.

The TCR originated in a human donor who received an intestinal transplant. The sample here was unstimulated CD8+ T cells sorted from spleen or lymph node cells, taken before intestinal transplant. V and J are TRBV21-1 and TRBJ2-7; the D call of TRBD2 is as the table states it, not checked on the DNA. TRBV21-1 is described as a pseudogene. CDR3 in DNA: TGTGCCAGCAGCAAAGGCGCGAGGATTCTACTACCACTATTGTACTACGAGCAGTACTTC. It codes for CASSKGARILLPLLYYEQYF.